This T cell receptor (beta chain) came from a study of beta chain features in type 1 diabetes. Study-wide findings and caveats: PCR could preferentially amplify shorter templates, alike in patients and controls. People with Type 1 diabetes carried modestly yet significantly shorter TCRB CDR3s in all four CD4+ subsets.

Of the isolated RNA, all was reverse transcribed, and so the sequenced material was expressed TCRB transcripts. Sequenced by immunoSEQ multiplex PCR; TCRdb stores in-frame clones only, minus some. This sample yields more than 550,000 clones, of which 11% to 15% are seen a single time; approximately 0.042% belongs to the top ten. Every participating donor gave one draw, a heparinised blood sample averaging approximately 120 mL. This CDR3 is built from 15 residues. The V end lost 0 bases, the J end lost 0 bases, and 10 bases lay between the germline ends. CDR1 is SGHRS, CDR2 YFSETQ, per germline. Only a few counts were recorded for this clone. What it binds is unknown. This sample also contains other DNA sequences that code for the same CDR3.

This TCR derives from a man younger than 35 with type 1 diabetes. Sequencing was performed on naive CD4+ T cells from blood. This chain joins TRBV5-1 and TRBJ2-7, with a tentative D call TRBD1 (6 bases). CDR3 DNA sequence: TGCGCCAGCAGCTTGGGGCAGGGGCTCTCCTACGAGCAGTACTTC. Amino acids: CASSLGQGLSYEQYF.